The 24 T cell receptor beta chains presented below share a single source sample, sequenced in a study of CD8 T cells in Susac syndrome. Random hexamers primed reverse transcription of about 0.45 to 1 ug RNA. TCRdb used MiXCR to reprocess the immunoSEQ multiplex PCR reads, holding one entry per CDR3 protein. The sample yields hundreds of thousands of distinct CDR3 sequences, approximately 85% seen once. The specimen was CD8+ T cells from PBMCs. These receptors originate from a human donor with multiple sclerosis.

V gene TRBV15 combines with J gene TRBJ2-1; 8 positions agree with TRBD1. Unmatched junction bases numbered 10, after V lost 2 bases and J lost 4 bases. The CDR3 runs to 17 residues. The germline gives CDR1 LNHNV, CDR2 YYDKDF (reference sequence). The CDR3 sequence is CATSRHPGTGKYNEQFF. The CDR3 DNA follows: TGTGCCACCAGCAGACACCCCGGGACAGGAAAATACAATGAGCAGTTCTTC. Based on the CDR3 plus reference TRBV15 and TRBJ2-1, the full variable domain is DAMVIQNPRYQVTQFGKPVTLSCSQTLNHNVMYWYQQKSSQAPKLLFHYYDKDFNNEADTPDNFQSRRPNTSFCFLDIRSPGLGDTAMYLCATSRHPGTGKYNEQFFGPGTRLTVL.

J is TRBJ2-1 and V is TRBV15, with 7 bases matching TRBD2. CDR1 LNHNV and CDR2 YYDKDF come from the germline V gene (reference sequence). The CDR3 is 12 residues long. V lost 6 bases to trimming and J lost 11 bases; unmatched junction nucleotides: 7. CDR3 region: CATRASGNKQFF. CDR3 sequence (DNA): TGTGCCACCAGGGCTAGCGGAAACAAGCAGTTCTTC.

J is TRBJ1-5 and V is TRBV27, with D maybe TRBD1 (5 bases). The V end was cut by 3 bases, the J end by 7 bases, with 7 bases between. The germline CDR1 and CDR2 sequences are MNHEY and SMNVEV (reference sequence). The CDR3 is made up of 12 amino acids. CDR3 bases: TGTGCCAGCAGTTTCCAGGGACAGCCCCAGCATTTT. It translates to CASSFQGQPQHF.

This clonotype was picked up a small number of times. The V and J genes are TRBV5-4 and TRBJ1-1; D is unclear. Trimming pared 4 bases from V and 3 bases from J, leaving 13 bases between. The CDR3 has 14 residues. CDR1 and CDR2 (germline): SGHNT, YYREEE (reference sequence). The CDR3 loop is CASSPEGWDTEAFF. CDR3 in DNA: TGTGCCAGCAGCCCGGAGGGATGGGACACTGAAGCTTTCTTT.

This clonotype was observed a few times. The rearrangement uses TRBV7-9 and TRBJ2-7, with D possibly matching TRBD1 (6 bases). V was trimmed by 4 bases and J by 5 bases, leaving 15 bases between them. Germline V lookup: CDR1 SEHNR, CDR2 FQNEAQ (reference sequence). The CDR3 spans 14 residues. CDR3 DNA sequence: TGTGCCAGCAGCTCCTGGACAGCTTCGGACGAGCAGTACTTC. Translation: CASSSWTASDEQYF.

V usage is TRBV27 and J usage is TRBJ2-2; D gene uncertain. Between the trimmed V and J ends, which lost 3 bases and 7 bases, there was a span of 12 bases. This CDR3 comprises 14 residues. Germline V gives CDR1 MNHEY, CDR2 SMNVEV (reference sequence). The CDR3 is CASSLVTADGELFF. Written as DNA, the CDR3 is TGTGCCAGCAGTTTGGTGACTGCTGACGGGGAGCTGTTTTTT.

This chain links TRBV6-5 with TRBJ1-1, with 8 positions matching TRBD1. The germline V gene has CDR1 MNHEY and CDR2 SVGAGI. This CDR3 region has 11 residues. V gave up 4 bases and J gave up 8 bases; unmatched junction bases: 0. The DNA for the CDR3 is TGTGCCAGCAGTTGGGACAGGGAAGCTTTCTTT. Amino acid sequence: CASSWDREAFF.

The rearrangement joins TRBV9 to TRBJ2-2; 7 nucleotides match TRBD2. Germline CDR1 SGDLS, CDR2 YYNGEE. The CDR3 loop spans 17 amino acids. The V segment lost 4 bases and the J segment 3 bases; nucleotides outside the gene matches: 12. CDR3 bases: TGTGCCAGCAGCCCCACTCAGGGCGGGAGATACACCGGGGAGCTGTTTTTT. Residues: CASSPTQGGRYTGELFF.

This clonotype was seen a handful of times. The chain employs TRBV19 and TRBJ2-7; weak D call: TRBD1 (6 bases). Germline V gene lookup returns CDR1 LNHDA and CDR2 SQIVND (reference sequence). This CDR3 is 13 amino acids long. The germline V and J ends were trimmed by 5 bases and 3 bases, with 11 bases remaining between them. CDR3 nucleotide sequence: TGTGCCAGTAGTCCGGGACACAGCTACGAGCAGTACTTC. It translates to CASSPGHSYEQYF.

This clonotype was observed a handful of times. This rearrangement joins TRBV28 to TRBJ1-1, with TRBD1 identical over 7 bases. Germline values: CDR1 MDHEN, CDR2 SYDVKM. V shed 2 bases and J 3 bases; nucleotides not matched to a gene: 0. The CDR3 loop spans 13 amino acids. The CDR3 protein is CASSLDRDTEAFF. The DNA for the CDR3 is TGTGCCAGCAGTTTAGACAGGGACACTGAAGCTTTCTTT.

V and J are TRBV7-9 and TRBJ2-1; D tentatively fits TRBD1 or TRBD2 (5 bases each). V was pared by 5 bases and J by 8 bases, with 19 bases between. The CDR3 contains 15 residues. Germline V lookup: CDR1 SEHNR, CDR2 FQNEAQ (reference sequence). CDR3 DNA sequence: TGTGCCAGCAGCCACGTCGGGGCCTCTGGTTATGAGCAGTTCTTC. Translated: CASSHVGASGYEQFF.

V gene TRBV11-1 combines with J gene TRBJ2-1, with 10 nucleotides matching TRBD2. CDR1 is SGHAT, CDR2 FQDESV, per germline (reference sequence). CDR3 size: 24 residues. Trimming took 5 bases from V and 2 from J; bases not matched to a gene: 30. The CDR3 nucleotides read TGTGCCAGCAGCAGTACCGCTCGGCCACGAGCTTTGCTAGCGGGAGAAGGGCCCTACAATGAGCAGTTCTTC. This translates into CASSSTARPRALLAGEGPYNEQFF.

This clonotype appeared a single time. This sequence joins TRBV28 and TRBJ2-1, with TRBD2 matching over 10 bases. This CDR3 spans 14 amino acids. Germline CDR1 is MDHEN and CDR2 is SYDVKM. V shed 5 bases and J 7 bases; nucleotides not matched to a gene: 5. CDR3: CASSLAGADNEQFF. The CDR3 DNA is TGTGCCAGCAGTCTAGCGGGAGCAGATAATGAGCAGTTCTTC.

The chain recombines TRBV3-1 with TRBJ2-3, with no clear D. Germline loops: CDR1 LGHDT, CDR2 YNNKEL (reference sequence). The V end lost 4 bases, the J end lost 6 bases, and 17 bases lay between the germline ends. The length of the CDR3 is 15 residues. CDR3 DNA sequence: TGTGCCAGCAGCCCCCCGGACCTTCTGTATGATACGCAGTATTTT. Amino acids: CASSPPDLLYDTQYF.

The chain joins TRBV6-2 or TRBV6-3 to TRBJ2-5; D ambiguous. CDR1 and CDR2 from the germline V gene are MNHEY and SVGEGT. Trimming shortened V by 1 base and J by 0 bases, and 12 bases separated the two germline ends. This CDR3 region has 16 residues. Written as DNA, the CDR3 is TGTGCCAGCAGTTACTTTGAAGGACCACACCAAGAGACCCAGTACTTC. Amino acids: CASSYFEGPHQETQYF.

This chain connects TRBV29-1 to TRBJ2-1; possible D gene TRBD2, 5 bases. Per the germline V gene, CDR1 is SQVTM and CDR2 is ANQGSEA. CDR3 length equals 12 residues. V dropped 4 bases and J dropped 6 bases, with 10 bases sitting between them. The CDR3 nucleotides read TGCAGCGTTGTAGGCCGGGGCAATGAGCAGTTCTTC. Residues: CSVVGRGNEQFF.

The chain joins TRBV6-1 to TRBJ2-1; D is perhaps TRBD2 (5 bases). Germline CDR1 MNHNS, CDR2 SASEGT. The CDR3 is 13 amino acids. The V end was cut by 7 bases, the J end by 6 bases, with 13 bases between. The CDR3 DNA reads as TGTGCCAGCACCGAGCTAGCCCCCAATGAGCAGTTCTTC. Its translation: CASTELAPNEQFF.

This sequence joins TRBV7-3 and TRBJ2-1; D is possibly TRBD2 (5 bases). Germline CDR1 and CDR2: SGHTA and FQGTGA. Trimming removed 2 bases at V and 10 bases at J, with 12 bases between. The CDR3 loop spans 13 amino acids. This chain's CDR3 is CASSLGLAGEQFF. The DNA of the CDR3 is TGTGCCAGCAGCTTAGGGCTAGCTGGCGAGCAGTTCTTC.

This clonotype was counted a few times. The rearrangement joins TRBV5-1 to TRBJ2-7; no clear D gene. V was trimmed by 4 bases and J by 2 bases, leaving 10 bases between them. Looked up from germline, CDR1 is SGHRS and CDR2 is YFSETQ. CDR3 length equals 13 residues. This chain's CDR3 is CASSPDGAYEQYF. The CDR3 DNA sequence: TGCGCCAGCAGCCCGGACGGCGCCTACGAGCAGTACTTC.

The chain is built from TRBV27 and TRBJ2-7; D gene unclear. Trimming pared 0 bases from V and 3 bases from J, leaving 9 bases between. The germline V gene has CDR1 MNHEY and CDR2 SMNVEV (reference sequence). This CDR3 contains 14 residues. The CDR3 spells CASSLSTKGYEQYF. CDR3 DNA sequence: TGTGCCAGCAGTTTATCGACCAAAGGCTACGAGCAGTACTTC.

The J gene is TRBJ2-3, the V gene TRBV28; 13 bases line up with TRBD2. Trimming took 6 bases from V and 0 from J; bases not matched to a gene: 3. CDR3 size: 16 residues. Per germline, CDR1 MDHEN and CDR2 SYDVKM. For the CDR3, the DNA is TGTGCCAGCAGAGAGACTAGCGGGAGGAGCACAGATACGCAGTATTTT. This gives the protein CASRETSGRSTDTQYF.

V gene TRBV19 combines with J gene TRBJ2-7; TRBD2 matches at 8 bases. This CDR3 has 15 amino acids. V dropped 3 bases and J dropped 5; count of bases not matched to a gene: 9. In germline, CDR1 is LNHDA, CDR2 SQIVND (reference sequence). CDR3 sequence: CASSIRGGGWNEQYF. DNA for the CDR3: TGTGCCAGTAGTATCAGAGGCGGGGGGTGGAACGAGCAGTACTTC.

This clonotype is a singleton in its sample. The CDR3 reads CASSFRAGLHEQYF. The CDR3 bases are TGTGCCAGCAGCTTTCGGGCAGGGTTACACGAGCAGTACTTC. This sequence joins TRBV7-9 and TRBJ2-7, with a tentative D call TRBD1 (5 bases). Deletions cut 3 bases from V and 5 bases from J, with 14 bases between. This CDR3 region has 14 residues. The germline V gene has CDR1 SEHNR and CDR2 FQNEAQ (reference sequence).

V and J are TRBV10-1 and TRBJ2-5; no firm D call. The ends were cut back, 2 bases at V and 5 bases at J, with 9 bases in the middle. The CDR3 has 13 residues. CDR1 is WNHNN and CDR2 is SYGVQD in the germline V gene (reference sequence). For the CDR3, the DNA is TGCGCCAGCAGTGAGAATGGGTTGGAGACCCAGTACTTC. Its protein is CASSENGLETQYF.